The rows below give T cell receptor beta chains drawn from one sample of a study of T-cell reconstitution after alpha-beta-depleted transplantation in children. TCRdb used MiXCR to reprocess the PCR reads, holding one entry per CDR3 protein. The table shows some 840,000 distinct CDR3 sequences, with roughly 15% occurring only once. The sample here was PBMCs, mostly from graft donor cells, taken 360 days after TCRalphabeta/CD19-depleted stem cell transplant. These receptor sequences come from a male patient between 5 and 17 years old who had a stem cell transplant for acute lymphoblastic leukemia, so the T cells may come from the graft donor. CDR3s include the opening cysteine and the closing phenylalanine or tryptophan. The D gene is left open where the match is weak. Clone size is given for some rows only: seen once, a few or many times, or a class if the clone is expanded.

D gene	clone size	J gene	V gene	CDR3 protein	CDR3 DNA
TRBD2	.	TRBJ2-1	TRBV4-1	CASSQPTSGRGNEQFF	TGCGCCAGCAGCCAACCGACTAGCGGGAGGGGTAATGAGCAGTTCTTC
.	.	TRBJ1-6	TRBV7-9	CASSLVTGHRNSPLHF	TGTGCCAGCAGCTTAGTAACGGGACACCGCAATTCACCCCTCCACTTT
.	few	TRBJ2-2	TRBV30	CAWRIRRETLKNTGELFF	TGTGCCTGGAGGATAAGGAGGGAAACATTGAAGAACACCGGGGAGCTGTTTTTT
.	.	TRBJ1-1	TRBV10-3	CAISEDRGRYTEAFF	TGTGCCATCAGTGAGGATCGGGGCCGGTACACTGAAGCTTTCTTT
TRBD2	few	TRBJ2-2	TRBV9	CASSVGGLAGAGELFF	TGTGCCAGCAGCGTAGGGGGGCTAGCGGGAGCCGGGGAGCTGTTTTTT
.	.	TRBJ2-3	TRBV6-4	CASSDYTGDTQYF	TGTGCCAGCAGTGACTACACAGGGGATACGCAGTATTTT
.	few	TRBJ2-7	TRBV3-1	CASSDRTYEQYF	TGTGCCAGCAGCGACCGGACCTACGAGCAGTACTTC
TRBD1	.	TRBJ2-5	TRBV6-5	CASSYVPGQGNQETQYF	TGTGCCAGCAGTTACGTCCCGGGACAGGGAAACCAAGAGACCCAGTACTTC
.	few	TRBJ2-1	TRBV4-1	CASSQPGQSPYNEQFF	TGCGCCAGCAGCCAACCGGGACAATCGCCCTACAATGAGCAGTTCTTC
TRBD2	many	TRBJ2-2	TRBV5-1	CASSLAFPRLAGALGELFF	TGCGCCAGCAGCTTGGCCTTCCCTCGACTAGCGGGAGCTCTCGGGGAGCTGTTTTTT
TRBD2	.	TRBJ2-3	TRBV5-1	CASSFEGGVADTQYF	TGCGCCAGCAGCTTCGAGGGAGGGGTAGCAGATACGCAGTATTTT
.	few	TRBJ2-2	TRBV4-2	CASSQDLGWDGELFF	TGTGCCAGCAGCCAAGATTTGGGTTGGGACGGGGAGCTGTTTTTT
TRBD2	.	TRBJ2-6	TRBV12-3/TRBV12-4	CASSLYARGLGVYGANVLTF	TGTGCCAGCAGTTTATATGCCAGGGGACTAGGTGTGTATGGGGCCAACGTCCTGACTTTC
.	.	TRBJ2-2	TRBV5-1	CASSLVANPTGELFF	TGCGCCAGCAGCTTAGTGGCGAATCCCACCGGGGAGCTGTTTTTT
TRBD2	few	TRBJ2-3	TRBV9	CASSASGSNADTQYF	TGTGCCAGCAGCGCTAGCGGGAGTAACGCAGATACGCAGTATTTT
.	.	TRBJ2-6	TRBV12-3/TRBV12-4	CASSLGGRSSGANVLTF	TGTGCCAGCAGTTTGGGGGGCCGGAGCTCTGGGGCCAACGTCCTGACTTTC
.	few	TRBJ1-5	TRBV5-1	CASSRGDTSNQPQHF	TGCGCCAGCAGCCGTGGGGACACAAGCAATCAGCCCCAGCATTTT
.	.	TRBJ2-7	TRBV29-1	CSAAGLAYEQYF	TGCAGCGCAGCGGGTCTTGCCTACGAGCAGTACTTC
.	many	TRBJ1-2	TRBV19	CASSFRHDGYTF	TGTGCCAGTAGTTTCCGACATGACGGCTACACCTTC
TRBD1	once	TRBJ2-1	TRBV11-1	CASSRVITRDRGFDEQFF	TGTGCCAGCAGCCGCGTCATCACCCGGGACAGGGGTTTCGATGAGCAGTTCTTC
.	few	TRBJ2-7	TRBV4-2	CASSQEDSRSSYEQYF	TGTGCCAGCAGCCAAGAGGACAGCCGATCGTCCTACGAGCAGTACTTC
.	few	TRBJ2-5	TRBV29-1	CSVERPGQETQYF	TGCAGCGTTGAAAGGCCCGGACAAGAGACCCAGTACTTC
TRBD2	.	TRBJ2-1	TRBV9	CASSPGLAGPNEQFF	TGTGCCAGCAGCCCCGGACTAGCGGGGCCGAATGAGCAGTTCTTC
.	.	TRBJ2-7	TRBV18	CASSPSATYEQYF	TGTGCCAGCTCACCATCGGCTACCTACGAGCAGTACTTC
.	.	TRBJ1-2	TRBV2	CASSGAKTNYGYTF	TGTGCCAGCAGTGGGGCAAAAACTAACTATGGCTACACCTTC
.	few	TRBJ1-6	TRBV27	CASSLGVSPLHF	TGTGCCAGCAGTTTGGGGGTCTCACCCCTCCACTTT
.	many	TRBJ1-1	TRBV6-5	CASSYQGTNTEAFF	TGTGCCAGCAGTTACCAGGGGACGAACACTGAAGCTTTCTTT
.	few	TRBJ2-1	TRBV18	CASSPQDGGMKDEQFF	TGTGCCAGCTCACCACAAGATGGCGGGATGAAGGATGAGCAGTTCTTC
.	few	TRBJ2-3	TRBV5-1	CASSLEGGHTDTQYF	TGCGCCAGCAGCTTGGAGGGGGGTCACACAGATACGCAGTATTTT
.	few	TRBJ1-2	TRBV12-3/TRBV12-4	CASSPQRIRYGYTF	TGTGCCAGCAGCCCACAGAGGATCCGCTATGGCTACACCTTC
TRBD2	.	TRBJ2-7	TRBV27	CASSIFGLAGPYEQYF	TGTGCCAGCAGTATCTTCGGACTAGCGGGTCCCTACGAGCAGTACTTC
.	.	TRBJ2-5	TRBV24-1	CATSDLGSVGQETQYF	TGTGCCACCAGTGATTTAGGCAGCGTGGGCCAAGAGACCCAGTACTTC
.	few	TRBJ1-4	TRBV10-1	CASSEELGEKLFF	TGCGCCAGCAGTGAGGAACTAGGGGAAAAACTGTTTTTT
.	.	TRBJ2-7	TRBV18	CASSPYKIDEQYF	TGTGCCAGCTCACCGTACAAAATCGACGAGCAGTACTTC
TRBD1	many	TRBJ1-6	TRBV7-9	CASRPRDSLNSPLHF	TGTGCCAGCAGACCTCGGGACAGCCTTAATTCACCCCTCCACTTT
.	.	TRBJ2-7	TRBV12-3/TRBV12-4	CASSWDASEQYF	TGTGCCAGCAGTTGGGATGCTAGCGAGCAGTACTTC
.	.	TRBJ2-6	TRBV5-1	CASSIGTSGANVLTF	TGCGCCAGCAGCATCGGGACTTCAGGGGCCAACGTCCTGACTTTC
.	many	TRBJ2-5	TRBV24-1	CATSDPGREETQYF	TGTGCCACCAGTGATCCCGGCCGGGAGGAGACCCAGTACTTC
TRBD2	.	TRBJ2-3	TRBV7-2	CASSPSGASGIDTQYF	TGTGCCAGCAGCCCGTCTGGAGCCAGCGGGATAGATACGCAGTATTTT
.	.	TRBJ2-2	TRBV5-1	CASSLGRLDTGELFF	TGCGCCAGCAGCTTGGGCAGGTTAGACACCGGGGAGCTGTTTTTT
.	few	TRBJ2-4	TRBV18	CASSRMGEDLIIAKNIQYF	TGTGCCAGCTCAAGGATGGGGGAGGACCTTATAATAGCCAAAAACATTCAGTACTTC
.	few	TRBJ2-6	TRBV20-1	CSADREYPSGANVLTF	TGCAGTGCTGACCGGGAATACCCCTCTGGGGCCAACGTCCTGACTTTC
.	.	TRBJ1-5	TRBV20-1	CSARDSFYSNQPQHF	TGCAGTGCTAGGGACAGCTTTTATAGCAATCAGCCCCAGCATTTT
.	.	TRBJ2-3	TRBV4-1	CASRIGTPADTQYF	TGCGCCAGCCGAATCGGGACTCCCGCGGATACGCAGTATTTT
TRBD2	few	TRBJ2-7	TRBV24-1	CATSLTSGGSYEQYF	TGTGCCACCAGTTTGACTAGCGGGGGGTCCTACGAGCAGTACTTC
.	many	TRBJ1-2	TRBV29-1	CGAGLFYGYTF	TGCGGGGCGGGGCTTTTCTATGGCTACACCTTC
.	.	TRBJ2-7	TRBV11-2	CASTSALQGPSYEQYF	TGTGCCAGCACCTCTGCCCTACAGGGCCCCTCCTACGAGCAGTACTTC
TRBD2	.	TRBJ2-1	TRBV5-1	CASSLGTSGAQGQFF	TGCGCCAGCAGCTTGGGGACTAGCGGGGCGCAAGGGCAGTTCTTC
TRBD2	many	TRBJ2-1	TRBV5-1	CASSLAVSYNEQFF	TGCGCCAGCAGCCTAGCGGTATCCTACAATGAGCAGTTCTTC